This T cell receptor beta chain was sequenced during a study of shared clonotypes between healthy human individuals. Replicate PCRs run on sorted subsets employed 200 ng DNA, roughly 30,000 T cell genomes. This table comes from immunoSEQ multiplex PCR, and its TCRdb copy is limited to in-frame clones, with some not included. The table has 2.3 million or so clones, roughly 93% seen once. This CDR3 is 14 amino acids long. Germline V gene sequence: CDR1 SGHNT, CDR2 YYREEE (reference sequence). Trimming removed 5 bases at V and 6 bases at J, with 16 bases between. The receptor comes from a man between 18 and 29 years old in good health. Some clones in this sample may be carry-over from other donors' samples. This chain uses TRBV5-4 with TRBJ2-3, with a possible D match to TRBD1 (6 bases). Input material: naive CD4+ T cells from PBMCs. Subset defined: CD45RA+ positively selected. CDR3 protein: CASRLQGASDTQYF. DNA for the CDR3: TGTGCCAGCAGGTTACAGGGCGCGAGTGATACGCAGTATTTT.